These 20 T cell receptor beta chains share one sample of origin, sequenced in a study of memory CD4+ T cells and cytomegalovirus serostatus. The protocol was immunoSEQ multiplex PCR, while the TCRdb copy is restricted to in-frame clones and leaves out a portion. The data hold about 61,000 clones, with 80% to 85% observed a single time. The sort gate was single viable CD3+CD4+CD8-CD45RO+ cells for memory CD4+ T cells. The sequenced material came from memory CD4+ T cells from blood. These receptors all stem from an adult in good health and CMV-seronegative.

This chain joins TRBV6-5 and TRBJ1-2, with TRBD1 identical over 11 bases. Germline CDR1 MNHEY, CDR2 SVGAGI. After removal of 5 bases from V and 4 bases from J, the junction contained 3 bases not matched to a gene. There are 14 residues in the CDR3. The CDR3 region has the DNA TGTGCCAGCAGTCGGACAGGGGGCGCCTATGGCTACACCTTC. Its translation: CASSRTGGAYGYTF.

The genes are TRBV11-2 and TRBJ2-5; perhaps TRBD2 as D (5 bases). Germline assignment: CDR1 SGHAT and CDR2 FQNNGV. The CDR3 length is 13 residues. Trimming stripped 5 bases from V and 2 bases from J, with 9 bases between. CDR3 DNA sequence: TGTGCCAGCAGCCAAAGACTACAAGAGACCCAGTACTTC. Protein: CASSQRLQETQYF.

This clone was seen just once. This chain joins TRBV28 and TRBJ2-7; possible D gene TRBD1, 5 bases. The CDR3 is 12 amino acids. V gave up 7 bases and J gave up 3 bases, with 10 bases separating them. Germline V gene sequence: CDR1 MDHEN, CDR2 SYDVKM. The CDR3 sequence: CASKGALYEQYF. DNA for the CDR3: TGTGCCAGCAAAGGGGCCCTCTACGAGCAGTACTTC. Complete variable domain (other parts from reference TRBV28 and TRBJ2-7): DVKVTQSSRYLVKRTGEKVFLECVQDMDHENMFWYRQDPGLGLRLIYFSYDVKMKEKGDIPEGYSVSREKKERFSLILESASTNQTSMYLCASKGALYEQYFGPGTRLTVT.

This chain uses TRBV2 with TRBJ2-1; tentatively, D is TRBD1 or TRBD2 (6 bases each). CDR1 SNHLY and CDR2 FYNNEI come from the germline V gene. The V and J ends lost 4 bases and 10 bases respectively, with 11 bases between them. CDR3 length equals 12 residues. The CDR3 spells CASSVAGHEQFF. DNA of the CDR3: TGTGCCAGCAGTGTCGCGGGACACGAGCAGTTCTTC.

V usage is TRBV6-4 and J usage is TRBJ1-5; D is undetermined. CDR1 and CDR2 (germline): MRHNA, SNTAGT. CDR3 size: 14 residues. V was shortened by 9 bases and J by 8 bases, with 20 bases between the two germline ends. The CDR3 here is CARRRGVPDEPQHF. For the CDR3, the DNA is TGTGCCAGAAGACGGGGAGTTCCGGACGAGCCCCAGCATTTT.

V and J are TRBV11-2 and TRBJ1-1; D uncertain. Germline V gene sequence: CDR1 SGHAT, CDR2 FQNNGV. This CDR3 has 13 amino acids. V was cut by 0 bases and J by 6 bases, with 8 bases left in between. The CDR3: CASSLERAAEAFF. The CDR3 DNA reads as TGTGCCAGCAGCTTAGAAAGGGCGGCTGAAGCTTTCTTT. Using reference TRBV11-2 and TRBJ1-1 for the parts outside the CDR3, the full variable domain is EAGVAQSPRYKIIEKRQSVAFWCNPISGHATLYWYQQILGQGPKLLIQFQNNGVVDDSQLPKDRFSAERLKGVDSTLKIQPAKLEDSAVYLCASSLERAAEAFFGQGTRLTVV.

The rearrangement uses TRBV6-1 and TRBJ2-5; 7 nucleotides align to TRBD2. The CDR3 extends over 15 amino acids. Germline-derived CDR1 and CDR2 are MNHNS and SASEGT. Unmatched junction bases numbered 10, after V lost 4 bases and J lost 5 bases. Here the CDR3 DNA reads TGTGCCAGCAGTGGCCAGGGACTACGTGGGGAGACCCAGTACTTC. Protein product: CASSGQGLRGETQYF.

This chain joins TRBV4-2 and TRBJ2-5; 7 nucleotides line up with TRBD1. V dropped 5 bases and J dropped 1; count of bases not matched to a gene: 4. CDR1 is LGHNA and CDR2 is YNFKEQ in the germline V gene. CDR3 size: 14 residues. In nucleotides, the CDR3 is TGTGCCAGCAGCGGGGACAGCGGCCAAGAGACCCAGTACTTC. It codes for CASSGDSGQETQYF.

V gene TRBV5-5 combines with J gene TRBJ2-3; D is undetermined. V lost 2 bases and J 5 bases, leaving 3 bases between the germline ends. This CDR3 comprises 11 residues. Germline V CDR1 and CDR2: SGHKS, YYEKEE (reference sequence). The CDR3 here is CASSFGDTQYF. The CDR3 nucleotides are TGTGCCAGCAGCTTTGGAGATACGCAGTATTTT.

The chain is built from TRBV7-6 and TRBJ2-2, with D hard to call. This CDR3 region has 14 residues. Germline V CDR1 and CDR2: SGHVS, FNYEAQ. V shed 5 bases and J shed 1 base, with 8 bases lying between them. In nucleotides, the CDR3 is TGTGCCAGCAGCGGACGACAGAACACCGGGGAGCTGTTTTTT. Translation gives CASSGRQNTGELFF.

CDR3: CASSLGPRGGANVLTF. In DNA, the CDR3 is TGCGCCAGCAGCTTGGGGCCTCGAGGTGGGGCCAACGTCCTGACTTTC. The chain uses TRBV5-1 and TRBJ2-6, with D hard to call. Germline V CDR1 and CDR2: SGHRS, YFSETQ. CDR3 length: 16 amino acids. With 0 bases removed from V and 3 bases from J, the gap between germline ends came to 10 bases. Drawing the rest from reference TRBV5-1 and TRBJ2-6, the complete variable domain is KAGVTQTPRYLIKTRGQQVTLSCSPISGHRSVSWYQQTPGQGLQFLFEYFSETQRNKGNFPGRFSGRQFSNSRSEMNVSTLELGDSALYLCASSLGPRGGANVLTFGAGSRLTVL.

V gene TRBV6-6 combines with J gene TRBJ1-4, with D unresolved. Germline-derived CDR1 and CDR2 are MNHNY and SVGAGI (reference sequence). The CDR3 covers 13 residues. Trimming took 6 bases from V and 8 from J, leaving 13 bases between them. DNA for the CDR3: TGTGCCAGCAGGGCGGGTGGAGAGGAAAAACTGTTTTTT. This sequence encodes CASRAGGEEKLFF.

V is TRBV7-8 and J is TRBJ2-4, with TRBD1 matching 9 bases. Looked up from germline, CDR1 is SGHVS and CDR2 is FQNEAQ. The CDR3 length is 16 residues. V shed 4 bases, J shed 0 bases, and the junction held 4 bases outside the gene matches. CDR3 loop: CASSYTGGLAKNIQYF. DNA for the CDR3: TGTGCCAGCAGCTACACAGGGGGCTTAGCCAAAAACATTCAGTACTTC. The full variable domain, with the rest looked up from reference TRBV7-8 and TRBJ2-4, is GAGVSQSPRYKVAKRGQDVALRCDPISGHVSLFWYQQALGQGPEFLTYFQNEAQLDKSGLPSDRFFAERPEGSVSTLKIQRTQQEDSAVYLCASSYTGGLAKNIQYFGAGTRLSVL.

V and J are TRBV7-8 and TRBJ2-2; D gene uncertain. The germline V and J ends were trimmed by 3 bases and 6 bases, with 11 bases remaining between them. The CDR3 length is 14 residues. Germline CDR1 SGHVS, CDR2 FQNEAQ. The CDR3 nucleotides read TGTGCCAGCAGCTTCCAAACCGTGGCCGGGGAGCTGTTTTTT. This sequence encodes CASSFQTVAGELFF. The whole variable domain, remainder taken from reference TRBV7-8 and TRBJ2-2, is GAGVSQSPRYKVAKRGQDVALRCDPISGHVSLFWYQQALGQGPEFLTYFQNEAQLDKSGLPSDRFFAERPEGSVSTLKIQRTQQEDSAVYLCASSFQTVAGELFFGEGSRLTVL.

This clone was seen a few times. The chain employs TRBV30 and TRBJ2-4; D possibly corresponds to TRBD2 (7 bases). From germline, CDR1 is GTSNPN and CDR2 SVGIG (reference sequence). Deletions cut 2 bases from V and 3 bases from J, with 17 bases between. The CDR3 loop spans 16 amino acids. The CDR3 DNA reads as TGTGCCTGGAGTTTGAGGGGGGGCCTGGGCAAAAACATTCAGTACTTC. Protein sequence: CAWSLRGGLGKNIQYF.

This clone has only a few counts. This specimen includes other DNA sequences encoding the same CDR3. The gene calls are TRBV5-6 and TRBJ1-5; no clear D. This CDR3 has 14 residues. Germline values: CDR1 SGHDT, CDR2 YYEEEE. V lost 0 bases, J lost 3 bases, and 7 bases lay in between. The DNA for the CDR3 is TGTGCCAGCAGCTTGGGAGGGTACAATCAGCCCCAGCATTTT. Encoded protein: CASSLGGYNQPQHF.

This chain joins TRBV7-8 and TRBJ1-5, with D perhaps TRBD1 (5 bases). The V gene lost 0 bases and the J gene lost 3 bases, with 9 bases spanning the gap. Germline assignment: CDR1 SGHVS and CDR2 FQNEAQ. This CDR3 has 15 residues. The CDR3 coding sequence is TGTGCCAGCAGCTTAGCGAGGGACCTCAATCAGCCCCAGCATTTT. Translation: CASSLARDLNQPQHF.

V is TRBV7-9 and J is TRBJ1-2; weak D call: TRBD1 (6 bases). The CDR3 has 14 amino acids. V was clipped by 3 bases and J by 7 bases, with 15 bases between them. The germline V gene encodes CDR1 SEHNR and CDR2 FQNEAQ (reference sequence). CDR3 sequence: CASSFYRDTGGYTF. DNA for the CDR3: TGTGCCAGCAGCTTTTATCGGGACACCGGTGGCTACACCTTC. The whole variable domain, remainder taken from reference TRBV7-9 and TRBJ1-2, is DTGVSQNPRHKITKRGQNVTFRCDPISEHNRLYWYRQTLGQGPEFLTYFQNEAQLEKSRLLSDRFSAERPKGSFSTLEIQRTEQGDSAMYLCASSFYRDTGGYTFGSGTRLTVV.

The V and J genes are TRBV30 and TRBJ2-5; 7 nucleotides match TRBD1. Near its end, the DNA agrees better with TRBJ2-7, so the J call may be wrong. CDR1 and CDR2 from the germline V gene are GTSNPN and SVGIG (reference sequence). The CDR3 runs 14 residues. For the CDR3, the DNA is TGTGCCTGGAGTTTGAGACAGGGAAATTACGAGCAGTACTTC. It translates to CAWSLRQGNYEQYF.

The V gene is TRBV4-2, the J gene TRBJ2-2; 8 bases are a match to TRBD1. Germline CDR1 LGHNA, CDR2 YNFKEQ. This CDR3 comprises 17 residues. After removal of 4 bases from V and 6 bases from J, the junction contained 13 bases not matched to a gene. The DNA for the CDR3 is TGTGCCAGCAGCCTAAAGTTAGGGGTCAGGGGGCCCGGGGAGCTGTTTTTT. The encoded protein is CASSLKLGVRGPGELFF.